This record concerns one TCR beta chain sequence. This record comes from a study of blood T cell repertoires in COVID-19. After removal of 0 bases from V and 6 bases from J, the junction contained 3 bases not matched to a gene. CDR1 SGDLS and CDR2 YYNGEE come from the germline V gene. CDR3 length: 15 residues. Data came from immunoSEQ multiplex PCR; TCRdb stores just in-frame clones and leaves some out. The sample lists about 400,000 clones; 70% to 90% were seen once. The V and J genes are TRBV9 and TRBJ1-6, with 7 positions matching TRBD1. This receptor was identified in a woman between 18 and 30 years old with acute COVID-19. Sequencing was done on a sample of PBMCs or T cells enriched from blood (not recorded which). The CDR3 DNA sequence: TGTGCCAGCAGCGTAGAAGGACAGGCTAATTCACCCCTCCACTTT. Translation: CASSVEGQANSPLHF.